Shown below are 18 T cell receptor beta chains from a single sample sequenced in a study of cytomegalovirus exposure and HLA in healthy donors (dated by TCRdb to 2016 to 2017). The protocol used for the library was the immunoSEQ multiplex PCR assay. TCRdb's version of the immuneACCESS table is confined to in-frame rearrangements and falls short of the full clone set. An unresolved V gene accounts for under half of the shortfall where checked; the remainder is of unknown origin. For this sample the table gives roughly 330,000 clones, of which 87% were detected only once. The ten biggest clones cover about 1.2% of the sample. Sequencing used PBMCs. These receptors all come from a woman in her 30s in good health and CMV-seropositive.

The V and J genes are TRBV5-1 and TRBJ2-1; 9 bases map to TRBD1. Germline-derived CDR1 and CDR2 are SGHRS and YFSETQ. The ends lost 6 bases at V and 0 bases at J; junction bases unmatched: 7. This CDR3 is built from 16 residues. The CDR3 sequence: CASIPGQGGSYNEQFF. CDR3 sequence (DNA): TGCGCCAGCATACCGGGACAGGGTGGCTCCTACAATGAGCAGTTCTTC.

The V gene is TRBV5-1, the J gene TRBJ2-1; no clear D. Deletions cut 0 bases from V and 0 bases from J, with 7 bases between. The CDR3 has 15 residues. Germline V gives CDR1 SGHRS, CDR2 YFSETQ. The CDR3 DNA sequence: TGCGCCAGCAGCTTGGATCGAAACTCCTACAATGAGCAGTTCTTC. Amino acids: CASSLDRNSYNEQFF.

V is TRBV28 and J is TRBJ2-3, with unresolved D. The germline CDR1 and CDR2 sequences are MDHEN and SYDVKM. The CDR3 runs to 14 residues. Trimming removed 2 bases at V and 4 bases at J, with 10 bases between. The CDR3 reads CASSLMGSPDTQYF. As DNA, the CDR3 is TGTGCCAGCAGTTTAATGGGTTCTCCAGATACGCAGTATTTT.

This clone was detected only once. The chain carries TRBV28 and TRBJ2-1, with 10 bases that match TRBD1. This CDR3 has 14 amino acids. CDR1 is MDHEN, CDR2 SYDVKM, per germline. The trim removed 3 bases at V and 7 bases at J, leaving 3 bases unmatched. The CDR3 region is CASSLTGGMNEQFF. CDR3 sequence (DNA): TGTGCCAGCAGTTTGACAGGGGGCATGAATGAGCAGTTCTTC.

The chain carries TRBV29-1 and TRBJ2-1; D ambiguous. V lost 4 bases, J lost 2 bases, and 6 bases lay in between. The CDR3 sequence is 12 residues long. Germline lookup yields CDR1 SQVTM and CDR2 ANQGSEA. In nucleotides, the CDR3 is TGCAGCGTTGGAATTACCTACAATGAGCAGTTCTTC. Translated: CSVGITYNEQFF.

The chain couples TRBV9 to TRBJ1-4, with a weak D call TRBD1 (5 bases). The germline V gene encodes CDR1 SGDLS and CDR2 YYNGEE. The germline V and J ends were trimmed by 2 bases and 3 bases, with 14 bases remaining between them. The CDR3 covers 16 residues. The CDR3 region is CASSVEGLGANEKLFF. In nucleotides, the CDR3 is TGTGCCAGCAGCGTGGAGGGGTTAGGGGCTAATGAAAAACTGTTTTTT.

This chain links TRBV19 with TRBJ1-4; D is perhaps TRBD1 (6 bases). The CDR3 is 16 amino acids. Between the trimmed V and J ends, which lost 7 bases and 4 bases, there was a span of 19 bases. CDR1 and CDR2 from the germline V gene are LNHDA and SQIVND (reference sequence). CDR3 nucleotide sequence: TGTGCCAGTACCCAAAGGGACGGACAGTTTAATGAAAAACTGTTTTTT. Translation gives CASTQRDGQFNEKLFF.

V is TRBV6-6 and J is TRBJ2-7; 9 bases line up with TRBD1. The CDR3 is made up of 14 amino acids. The J segment lost 7 bases and the V segment lost 2 bases, leaving 6 bases of the junction unmatched. The germline V gene encodes CDR1 MNHNY and CDR2 SVGAGI (reference sequence). This chain's CDR3 is CASSYEGQGREQYF. The DNA for the CDR3 is TGTGCCAGCAGTTACGAGGGACAGGGCCGGGAGCAGTACTTC.

This chain uses TRBV27 with TRBJ1-2; no reliable D call. With 3 bases removed from V and 1 base from J, the gap between germline ends came to 9 bases. The germline CDR1 and CDR2 sequences are MNHEY and SMNVEV (reference sequence). The CDR3 length is 14 residues. CDR3 sequence: CASSLGGINYGYTF. CDR3 in DNA: TGTGCCAGCAGTTTGGGAGGCATTAACTATGGCTACACCTTC.

The chain recombines TRBV7-8 with TRBJ2-5; 14 bases map to TRBD2. The CDR3 is 18 residues long. After removal of 6 bases from V and 2 bases from J, the junction contained 11 bases not matched to a gene. In germline, CDR1 is SGHVS, CDR2 FQNEAQ. For the CDR3, the DNA is TGTGCCAGCAGATTGAGACTAGCGGGGGGGCCATTTCAAGAGACCCAGTACTTC. Amino acids: CASRLRLAGGPFQETQYF.

This sequence joins TRBV25-1 and TRBJ1-3; unclear D gene. Trimming removed 3 bases at V and 0 bases at J, with 15 bases between. The CDR3 runs 17 residues. Germline V gene data show CDR1 as MGHDK and CDR2 as SYGVNS. The CDR3 DNA follows: TGTGCCAGCAGTGATGTGGCGGAGTCTTACTCTGGAAACACCATATATTTT. Protein: CASSDVAESYSGNTIYF.

This sequence joins TRBV6-1 and TRBJ1-2, with 7 bases matching TRBD1. Germline CDR1 and CDR2: MNHNS and SASEGT. Losses at the gene ends were 8 bases for V and 5 bases for J; bases not matched to a gene: 8. This CDR3 is built from 13 residues. CDR3 protein: CASSRGDRYGYTF. Written as DNA, the CDR3 is TGTGCCAGCTCCAGGGGGGATAGGTATGGCTACACCTTC.

The V call is TRBV7-3, the J call TRBJ2-3, with D possibly matching TRBD2 (6 bases). This CDR3 has 14 residues. Germline V lookup: CDR1 SGHTA, CDR2 FQGTGA. Between the trimmed V and J ends, which lost 5 bases and 1 base, there was a span of 10 bases. CDR3 sequence: CASSPRLGTDTQYF. CDR3 DNA: TGTGCCAGCAGCCCACGACTAGGCACAGATACGCAGTATTTT.

This chain links TRBV7-3 with TRBJ2-7; the D gene is possibly TRBD2 (5 bases). Looked up from germline, CDR1 is SGHTA and CDR2 is FQGTGA. Trimming cost V 5 bases and J 2 bases, with 19 bases left between them. CDR3 length: 16 amino acids. CDR3 in amino acids: CASSHEDWPRTYEQYF. Written as DNA, the CDR3 is TGTGCCAGCAGCCACGAGGACTGGCCCAGGACCTACGAGCAGTACTTC.

The chain uses TRBV7-9 and TRBJ1-3, with 8 bases aligning to TRBD1. The CDR3 contains 13 residues. V shed 6 bases, J shed 12 bases, and the junction held 10 bases outside the gene matches. The germline V gene has CDR1 SEHNR and CDR2 FQNEAQ (reference sequence). The DNA of the CDR3 is TGTGCCAGCAGAACTGGACAGGGAGCCGTCATATATTTT. It translates to CASRTGQGAVIYF.

The chain combines TRBV7-9 with TRBJ2-7; D is uncertain. This CDR3 has 15 residues. The germline V gene has CDR1 SEHNR and CDR2 FQNEAQ (reference sequence). Trimming stripped 1 base from V and 4 bases from J, with 14 bases between. The CDR3 DNA reads TGTGCCAGCAGCTTAGGGTTCGATCTGGCTTACGAGCAGTACTTC. This translates into CASSLGFDLAYEQYF.

This clone was detected only once. V is TRBV19 and J is TRBJ1-2; perhaps TRBD1 as D (5 bases). The CDR3 extends over 15 amino acids. The germline V gene encodes CDR1 LNHDA and CDR2 SQIVND (reference sequence). The V gene lost 6 bases and the J gene lost 0 bases, with 14 bases spanning the gap. The CDR3 DNA reads as TGTGCCAGTAGGACCGACAGCCGGTCTAACTATGGCTACACCTTC. Its translation is CASRTDSRSNYGYTF.

The chain couples TRBV7-9 to TRBJ2-7; 11 bases are a match to TRBD1. Germline CDR1 is SEHNR and CDR2 is FQNEAQ (reference sequence). V lost 4 bases, J lost 3 bases, and 14 bases stayed unmatched. This CDR3 comprises 18 residues. CDR3 nucleotides: TGTGCCAGCAGCTCCAATACTCTCGGACAGGGGGCGTTCTACGAGCAGTACTTC. This gives the protein CASSSNTLGQGAFYEQYF.